This T cell receptor (beta chain) was sequenced during a study of T cell changes during pregnancy in multiple sclerosis. Repertoires were generated with immunoSEQ multiplex PCR, while TCRdb's copy carries only in-frame clones and drops some. The table records approximately 69,000 clones, about 91% of them present only once. Trimming shortened V by 0 bases and J by 1 base, and 4 bases separated the two germline ends. The CDR3 runs to 13 residues. The germline CDR1 and CDR2 sequences are GTSNPN and SVGIG (reference sequence). The chain couples TRBV30 to TRBJ1-5; D is unclear. This sequence originates from a female donor in good health, enrolled as a control in a pregnancy study. Source: CD4+ T cells from peripheral blood mononuclear cells, taken in the third trimester of pregnancy. The DNA for the CDR3 is TGTGCCTGGAGTGTCAGGAGCAATCAGCCCCAGCATTTT. Its translation is CAWSVRSNQPQHF.